These 20 T cell receptor beta chains were all obtained from the same sample, sequenced in a study of cytomegalovirus exposure and HLA in healthy donors (dated by TCRdb to 2016 to 2017). Library construction relied on the immunoSEQ multiplex PCR assay. A mixture of 60 forward primers for TCR Vbeta segments and 13 reverse primers for TCR Jbeta segments was used in the multiplex PCR. Held by TCRdb, this immuneACCESS table contains in-frame sequences only and omits some clones. Under half of the omission traces to an unresolved V gene where checked; the cause of the rest is unknown. The sample table contains around 69,000 clones; only one count was recorded for 70% of them. Together, the top ten hold nearly 10% of the sample. The sequencing input was PBMCs. Receptors were obtained from a woman aged 45-59 years in good health and CMV-seropositive.

The chain joins TRBV28 to TRBJ2-1, with 7 nucleotides matching TRBD2. Germline V gene lookup returns CDR1 MDHEN and CDR2 SYDVKM. This CDR3 is built from 16 residues. V was clipped by 7 bases and J by 0 bases; unmatched bases: 9. DNA of the CDR3: TGTGCCAGCACTCGTAGCGGGCTGAGCTCCTACAATGAGCAGTTCTTC. Protein: CASTRSGLSSYNEQFF.

The chain has TRBV7-2 and TRBJ2-1, with 15 positions matching TRBD2. Unmatched junction bases numbered 8, after V lost 4 bases and J lost 7 bases. From germline, CDR1 is SGHTA and CDR2 FQGNSA. The CDR3 spans 17 residues. The DNA for the CDR3 is TGTGCCAGCAGCTACAGGACTAGCGGGGGGGCGTATAATGAGCAGTTCTTC. The encoded protein is CASSYRTSGGAYNEQFF. Full variable domain (missing parts from reference TRBV7-2 and TRBJ2-1): GAGVSQSPSNKVTEKGKDVELRCDPISGHTALYWYRQSLGQGLEFLIYFQGNSAPDKSGLPSDRFSAERTGGSVSTLTIQRTQQEDSAVYLCASSYRTSGGAYNEQFFGPGTRLTVL.

DNA of the CDR3: TGCAGCGTATCCAGAAACAGGGGAGTTTACGAGCAGTACTTC. Translated: CSVSRNRGVYEQYF. The chain uses TRBV29-1 and TRBJ2-7; 7 nucleotides agree with TRBD1. In germline, CDR1 is SQVTM, CDR2 ANQGSEA. The CDR3 totals 14 residues. The V segment lost 6 bases and the J segment 4 bases; nucleotides outside the gene matches: 12.

V is TRBV28 and J is TRBJ2-5, with 10 bases that match TRBD1. The J segment lost 13 bases and the V segment lost 0 bases, leaving 2 bases of the junction unmatched. Germline-derived CDR1 and CDR2 are MDHEN and SYDVKM. CDR3 length equals 12 residues. The CDR3 here is CASSLWTGGRYF. For the CDR3, the DNA is TGTGCCAGCAGTTTATGGACAGGGGGCAGGTACTTC. The full variable domain, in which reference TRBV28 and TRBJ2-5 provide the parts outside the CDR3, is DVKVTQSSRYLVKRTGEKVFLECVQDMDHENMFWYRQDPGLGLRLIYFSYDVKMKEKGDIPEGYSVSREKKERFSLILESASTNQTSMYLCASSLWTGGRYFGPGTRLLVL.

CDR3 coding DNA: TGTGCCAGCGGGAGAGACCTATACGAGCAGTACTTC. Protein sequence: CASGRDLYEQYF. The V call is TRBV6-1, the J call TRBJ2-7, with D tentatively TRBD2 (5 bases). CDR3 length equals 12 residues. V gave up 8 bases and J gave up 4 bases, with 12 bases separating them. The V gene's germline CDR1 is MNHNS and CDR2 SASEGT.

The genes are TRBV5-4 and TRBJ2-5; a weak D match, TRBD1 (6 bases). CDR3 length: 13 amino acids. Trimming shortened V by 7 bases and J by 1 base, and 11 bases separated the two germline ends. Germline lookup yields CDR1 SGHNT and CDR2 YYREEE (reference sequence). The CDR3 loop reads CASAGDLQETQYF. CDR3 in DNA: TGTGCCAGCGCAGGGGATCTCCAAGAGACCCAGTACTTC.

The chain combines TRBV14 with TRBJ2-5, with TRBD1 as a possible D gene (5 bases). CDR1 and CDR2 (germline): SGHDN, FVKESK. Trimming stripped 4 bases from V and 5 bases from J, with 14 bases between. This CDR3 contains 14 residues. CDR3 in amino acids: CASSRQFARETQYF. The CDR3 nucleotides read TGTGCCAGCAGCCGACAGTTTGCAAGGGAGACCCAGTACTTC.

The chain has TRBV30 and TRBJ1-5; 8 nucleotides match TRBD1. This CDR3 spans 14 amino acids. With V trimmed by 3 bases and J by 4 bases, 5 bases remained unmatched. CDR1 is GTSNPN and CDR2 is SVGIG in the germline V gene (reference sequence). The chain's CDR3 is CAWSDRGQNQPQHF. In DNA, the CDR3 is TGTGCCTGGAGCGACAGGGGCCAGAATCAGCCCCAGCATTTT.

This clone has more than one count but fewer than ten. The chain links TRBV30 to TRBJ1-1; D is ambiguous. CDR1 and CDR2 from the germline V gene are GTSNPN and SVGIG (reference sequence). The V end was cut by 0 bases, the J end by 1 base, with 6 bases between. The CDR3 is 13 amino acids. CDR3 protein: CAWSVLRNTEAFF. The DNA of the CDR3 is TGTGCCTGGAGTGTCCTCAGGAACACTGAAGCTTTCTTT. Based on the CDR3 plus reference TRBV30 and TRBJ1-1, the full variable domain is SQTIHQWPATLVQPVGSPLSLECTVEGTSNPNLYWYRQAAGRGLQLLFYSVGIGQISSEVPQNLSASRPQDRQFILSSKKLLLSDSGFYLCAWSVLRNTEAFFGQGTRLTVV.

This clone was counted between two and nine times. This chain connects TRBV18 to TRBJ2-7, with 8 nucleotides matching TRBD1. CDR1 is KGHSH, CDR2 LQKENI, per germline. There are 16 residues in the CDR3. With 6 bases clipped from V and 4 bases from J, the junction kept 14 bases outside the gene matches. The DNA for the CDR3 is TGTGCCAGCTCCGATCTCAGGGGGCGAATCGCTTACGAGCAGTACTTC. This gives the protein CASSDLRGRIAYEQYF.

This rearrangement joins TRBV19 to TRBJ1-2; unclear D gene. Germline assignment: CDR1 LNHDA and CDR2 SQIVND (reference sequence). Trimming pared 6 bases from V and 8 bases from J, leaving 10 bases between. The CDR3 covers 11 residues. The DNA for the CDR3 is TGTGCCAGTAGAGCACTAGGGGGCTACACCTTC. As protein: CASRALGGYTF.

About this clone itself: Different DNA sequences within this sample yield the same CDR3. V usage is TRBV28 and J usage is TRBJ2-3; no reliable D call. The CDR3 spans 13 residues. CDR1 MDHEN and CDR2 SYDVKM come from the germline V gene. With 6 bases removed from V and 0 bases from J, the gap between germline ends came to 7 bases. The CDR3 reads CASRSTSTDTQYF. CDR3 DNA sequence: TGTGCCAGCAGGTCGACTAGCACAGATACGCAGTATTTT. Drawing the rest from reference TRBV28 and TRBJ2-3, the complete variable domain is DVKVTQSSRYLVKRTGEKVFLECVQDMDHENMFWYRQDPGLGLRLIYFSYDVKMKEKGDIPEGYSVSREKKERFSLILESASTNQTSMYLCASRSTSTDTQYFGPGTRLTVL.

The chain combines TRBV30 with TRBJ1-1, with 8 bases aligning to TRBD1. The CDR3 length is 13 residues. Germline-derived CDR1 and CDR2 are GTSNPN and SVGIG (reference sequence). Trimming cost V 4 bases and J 8 bases; bases outside gene matches: 9. CDR3 sequence reads: CAWTRGHTSEAFF. The DNA of the CDR3 is TGTGCCTGGACCAGGGGGCATACCTCGGAAGCTTTCTTT.

This clone was observed a few times. The rearrangement links TRBV7-7 to TRBJ2-3, with 11 bases that match TRBD2. The germline V gene encodes CDR1 SSHAT and CDR2 FNYEAQ (reference sequence). J lost 1 base, V lost 5 bases, and 2 bases had no gene match. The CDR3 contains 15 residues. CDR3 sequence: CASSLLAGGTDTQYF. The DNA for the CDR3 is TGTGCCAGCAGCCTACTAGCGGGGGGCACAGATACGCAGTATTTT.

This sequence joins TRBV10-1 and TRBJ2-4, with TRBD1 identical over 8 bases. Germline assignment: CDR1 WNHNN and CDR2 SYGVQD (reference sequence). The CDR3 totals 13 residues. Trimming removed 6 bases from V and 8 bases from J; junction bases left unmatched: 6. The CDR3 DNA sequence: TGCGCCAGCAGCGGAGGACAGGGCGACATTCAGTACTTC. This translates into CASSGGQGDIQYF.

The chain couples TRBV29-1 to TRBJ1-2, with D tentatively TRBD1 (6 bases). Germline values: CDR1 SQVTM, CDR2 ANQGSEA. The CDR3 runs 16 residues. With 6 bases removed from V and 2 bases from J, the gap between germline ends came to 22 bases. CDR3 amino acids: CSVVGGRGGPNYGYTF. CDR3 DNA: TGCAGCGTCGTGGGGGGGAGGGGGGGACCGAACTATGGCTACACCTTC. Full variable domain (outside the CDR3, taken from reference TRBV29-1 and TRBJ1-2): SAVISQKPSRDICQRGTSLTIQCQVDSQVTMMFWYRQQPGQSLTLIATANQGSEATYESGFVIDKFPISRPNLTFSTLTVSNMSPEDSSIYLCSVVGGRGGPNYGYTFGSGTRLTVV.

V usage is TRBV5-1 and J usage is TRBJ2-7; no reliable D call. V lost 2 bases to trimming and J lost 7 bases, with 13 bases between them. This CDR3 comprises 13 residues. Germline CDR1 reads SGHRS; CDR2 reads YFSETQ. The DNA of the CDR3 is TGCGCCAGCAGCTTTCAGGCGCTTGGGGAGCAGTACTTC. Translating it yields CASSFQALGEQYF.

This sequence joins TRBV9 and TRBJ1-2, with 7 bases identical to TRBD1. The CDR3 has 13 residues. The J segment lost 4 bases and the V segment lost 7 bases, leaving 7 bases of the junction unmatched. Looked up from germline, CDR1 is SGDLS and CDR2 is YYNGEE. CDR3 in DNA: TGTGCCAGCCCCCCGACAGGGTCCTATGGCTACACCTTC. This gives the protein CASPPTGSYGYTF.

V is TRBV5-1 and J is TRBJ2-7; the D gene is possibly TRBD2 (6 bases). From germline, CDR1 is SGHRS and CDR2 YFSETQ. The V and J ends lost 5 bases and 4 bases respectively, with 13 bases between them. CDR3 length: 13 amino acids. The CDR3 nucleotides are TGCGCCAGCAGTCCGGGAGCAGATTACGAGCAGTACTTC. This codes for CASSPGADYEQYF.

The chain joins TRBV28 to TRBJ2-1, with D possibly being TRBD1 (5 bases). The CDR3 spans 11 residues. V gave up 6 bases and J gave up 13 bases, with 13 bases separating them. The germline CDR1 and CDR2 sequences are MDHEN and SYDVKM. The DNA of the CDR3 is TGTGCCAGCAGAGCTATGACAGAACAGTTCTTC. Amino acids: CASRAMTEQFF.